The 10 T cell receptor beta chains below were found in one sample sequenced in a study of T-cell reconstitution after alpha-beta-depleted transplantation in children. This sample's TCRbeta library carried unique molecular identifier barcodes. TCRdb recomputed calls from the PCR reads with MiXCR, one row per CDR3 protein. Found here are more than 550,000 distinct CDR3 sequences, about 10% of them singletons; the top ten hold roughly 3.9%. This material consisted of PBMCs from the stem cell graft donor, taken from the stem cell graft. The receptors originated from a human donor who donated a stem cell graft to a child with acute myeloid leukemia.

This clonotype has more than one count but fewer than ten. The CDR3 loop reads CASSISEFF. The CDR3 nucleotides read TGTGCCAGCTCTATTAGTGAGTTCTTC. The rearrangement links TRBV5-5 to TRBJ2-1; no definite D call. CDR1 and CDR2 from the germline V gene are SGHKS and YYEKEE (reference sequence). Trimming shortened V by 7 bases and J by 14 bases, and 10 bases separated the two germline ends. The CDR3 has 9 residues.

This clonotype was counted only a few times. Here the CDR3 reads CSARLTGGREKLFF. CDR3 bases: TGCAGTGCTCGATTGACAGGGGGGAGGGAAAAACTGTTTTTT. The chain uses TRBV20-1 and TRBJ1-4; 9 bases are shared with TRBD1. This CDR3 spans 14 amino acids. Germline CDR1 DFQATT, CDR2 SNEGSKA (reference sequence). The ends lost 5 bases at V and 8 bases at J; junction bases unmatched: 9.

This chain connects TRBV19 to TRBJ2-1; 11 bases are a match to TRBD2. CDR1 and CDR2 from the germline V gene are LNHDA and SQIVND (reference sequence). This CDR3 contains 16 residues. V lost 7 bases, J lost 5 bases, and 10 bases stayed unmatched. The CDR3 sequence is CASTITGTSGDNEQFF. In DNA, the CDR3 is TGTGCCAGTACCATAACCGGGACTAGCGGAGACAATGAGCAGTTCTTC. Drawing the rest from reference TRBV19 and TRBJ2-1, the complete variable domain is DGGITQSPKYLFRKEGQNVTLSCEQNLNHDAMYWYRQDPGQGLRLIYYSQIVNDFQKGDIAEGYSVSREKKESFPLTVTSAQKNPTAFYLCASTITGTSGDNEQFFGPGTRLTVL.

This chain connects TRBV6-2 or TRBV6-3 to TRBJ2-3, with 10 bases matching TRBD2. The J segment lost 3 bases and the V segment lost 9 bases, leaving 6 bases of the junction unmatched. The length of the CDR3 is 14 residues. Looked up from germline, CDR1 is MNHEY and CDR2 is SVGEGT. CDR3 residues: CASTSGGVTDTQYF. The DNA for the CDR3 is TGTGCCAGTACGAGCGGGGGGGTGACAGATACGCAGTATTTT.

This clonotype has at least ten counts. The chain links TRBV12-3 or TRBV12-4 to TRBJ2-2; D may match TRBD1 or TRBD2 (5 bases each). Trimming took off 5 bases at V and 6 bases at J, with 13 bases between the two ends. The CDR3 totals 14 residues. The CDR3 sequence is CASSGTPGAGELFF. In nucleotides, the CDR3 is TGTGCCAGCAGTGGGACCCCTGGCGCCGGGGAGCTGTTTTTT.

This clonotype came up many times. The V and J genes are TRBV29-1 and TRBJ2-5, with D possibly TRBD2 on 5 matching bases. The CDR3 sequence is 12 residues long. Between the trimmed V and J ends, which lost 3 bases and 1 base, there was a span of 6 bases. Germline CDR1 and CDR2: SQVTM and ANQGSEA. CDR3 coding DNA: TGCAGCGTTGACGGGGTCCAAGAGACCCAGTACTTC. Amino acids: CSVDGVQETQYF.

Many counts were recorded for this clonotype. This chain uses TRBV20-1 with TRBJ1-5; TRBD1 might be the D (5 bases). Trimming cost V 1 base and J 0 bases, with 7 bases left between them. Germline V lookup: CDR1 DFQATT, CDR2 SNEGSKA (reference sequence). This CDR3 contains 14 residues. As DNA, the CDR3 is TGCAGTGCTAGAGCAGGGAATAGCAATCAGCCCCAGCATTTT. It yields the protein CSARAGNSNQPQHF.

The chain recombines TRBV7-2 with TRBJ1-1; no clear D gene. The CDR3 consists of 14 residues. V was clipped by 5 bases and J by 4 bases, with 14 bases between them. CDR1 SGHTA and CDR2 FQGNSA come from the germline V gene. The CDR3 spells CASSGRTGGTEAFF. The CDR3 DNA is TGTGCCAGCAGCGGCCGGACGGGCGGCACTGAAGCTTTCTTT.

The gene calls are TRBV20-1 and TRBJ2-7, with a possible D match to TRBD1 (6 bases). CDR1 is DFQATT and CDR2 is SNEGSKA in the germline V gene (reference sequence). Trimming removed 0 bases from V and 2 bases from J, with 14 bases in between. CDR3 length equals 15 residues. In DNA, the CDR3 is TGCAGTGCTAGAGATCTCCGGACAGTAGCCTACGAGCAGTACTTC. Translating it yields CSARDLRTVAYEQYF.

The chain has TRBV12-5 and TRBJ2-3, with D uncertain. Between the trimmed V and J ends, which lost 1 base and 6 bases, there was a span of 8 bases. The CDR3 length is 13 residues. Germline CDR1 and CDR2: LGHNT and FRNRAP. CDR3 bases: TGTGCTAGTGGTTTGGCCTCCAGGGATACGCAGTATTTT. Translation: CASGLASRDTQYF.